Given below is one T cell receptor beta chain in context. The target antigen is unknown. Germline CDR1 reads LNHDA; CDR2 reads SQIVND (reference sequence). The V gene lost 7 bases and the J gene lost 6 bases, with 16 bases spanning the gap. The CDR3 consists of 14 residues. The record originates from a study of cytomegalovirus exposure and HLA in healthy donors. A multiplex PCR was run with 60 Vbeta primers and 13 Jbeta primers. Here immunoSEQ multiplex PCR was the method, and the copy in TCRdb shows in-frame clones only, minus some. The table includes about 100,000 clones, about 9.5% detected once. Findings and caveats of the study: Being productive about 90% or about 30% of the time was typical of most TCR beta V segments in an earlier analysis. Highly shared variants forming one cluster were likely a sequencing artifact. A later analysis linked a missense DCLRE1C variant to TCR beta V- and J-gene trimming. Most TCR sequences proved rare, with some public TCRs found in many donors.

The source of this sequence is a man in his forties or fifties in good health and CMV-seropositive. This chain uses TRBV19 with TRBJ2-1; TRBD1 might be the D (6 bases). The sample taken for sequencing was PBMCs. The CDR3 bases are TGTGCCAGTAACGAGGGCAGGGGATCCAATGAGCAGTTCTTC. As protein: CASNEGRGSNEQFF.